This T cell receptor beta chain was retrieved from a study of blood T cell repertoires in COVID-19 (dated by TCRdb to the early 2020s). With respect to the entire study: Collaborator samples came from the United States, Italy and Spain and covered acute and convalescent phases of COVID-19. The material from the prospective study consisted of cDNA or gDNA derived from T cells, B-cell-depleted T cells, or PBMCs. Subjects who had been exposed to COVID-19, were actively infected with it, or had recovered from it provided the deeply sampled blood TCRbeta repertoires that made up the dataset. The repertoires were released in a freely available public database intended as a resource for research on the immune response to SARS-CoV-2. The samples were drawn from two sources: the first 160 participants of the ongoing ImmuneRACE study, and about 1,300 subjects contributed by 6 global collaborators. The sample metadata nearly always contained a de-identified subject ID, COVID-19 status, age in years and sex. Where available, HLA class I and class II types were taken from metadata supplied by the sample provider and were not determined by assay-based typing.

Beyond this particular receptor, the publication reports: Clinical and demographic metadata were provided uncurated, with the amount varying by source and participant.

TCRbeta CDR3 regions were amplified from genomic DNA using the immunoSEQ Assay, a bias-controlled multiplex PCR. Concerning the study's data processing: The number of nucleated cells in each sample was estimated by amplification of reference gene primers within the assay. To quantify the absolute abundance of each unique TCRbeta CDR3 rearrangement, sequence reads were collapsed and filtered. For each sample, productive Simpson clonality was calculated as the square root of Simpson's diversity index across productive rearrangements. TCRdb's version of the immuneACCESS table is confined to in-frame rearrangements and falls short of the full clone set. An unresolved V gene accounts for under half of the shortfall where checked; the remainder is of unknown origin. D and trimming were read from the DNA, whereas the V and J calls and clone size are those reported in that table. This sample gives under 200,000 clones in total; approximately 91% of them show up just once. About 2% of the sample is held by the ten biggest clonotypes.

There are a few counts of this clone. Its antigen has not been determined. The sample holds no much larger clone one base away, and base qualities are not on file. CDR1 and CDR2 (LGHDT, YNNKEL) derive from the germline V gene (reference sequence). Including the terminal cysteine and phenylalanine, the CDR3 comprises 17 residues. The kept DNA is CDR3 alone, 51 bases in frame from the first base. The junction shows trimming of 2 bases on V and 1 base on J, and the gene matches do not reach 5 bases of it. Collaborating institutions collected whole blood in K2EDTA tubes following their own protocols. For TCRbeta analysis, collaborators shipped samples in one of three forms: frozen whole blood, isolated PBMCs, or DNA extracted from either of those sample types.

Sample: peripheral blood. The receptor comes from a young man with acute or convalescent COVID-19. The chain couples TRBV3-1 (or the pseudogene TRBV3-2) to TRBJ2-2, and TRBD1 aligns with 9 junction nucleotides. The nucleotides read TGTGCCAGCAGCCAAACCTGGGACAGGGAGAACACCGGGGAGCTGTTTTTT. Translated, it reads CASSQTWDRENTGELFF.